Included here is one T cell receptor beta chain sequence, with context. Its antigen is unidentified. The data derive from a study of T cell repertoires in cytomegalovirus infection. Whole-study findings and limits: The study found HLA-C-restricted CMV-specific TCR beta clonotypes dominating the ex vivo response.

MiXCR, applied by TCRdb to the reads, yields one record per CDR3 protein. Among over 200,000 distinct CDR3 sequences, roughly 13% were seen once, and the ten largest hold around 8.7%. The CDR3 extends over 14 amino acids. Germline CDR1 and CDR2: MDHEN and SYDVKM. V lost 5 bases and J 0 bases, leaving 5 bases between the germline ends. The rearrangement joins TRBV28 to TRBJ1-6; unclear D gene. The material sequenced was PBMCs. This TCR derives from a human donor in good health (CMV status not recorded). Some clones in this sample may be carry-over from other donors' samples. The DNA of the CDR3 is TGTGCCAGCAGTCGAAGCTCCTATAATTCACCCCTCCACTTT. Residues: CASSRSSYNSPLHF.